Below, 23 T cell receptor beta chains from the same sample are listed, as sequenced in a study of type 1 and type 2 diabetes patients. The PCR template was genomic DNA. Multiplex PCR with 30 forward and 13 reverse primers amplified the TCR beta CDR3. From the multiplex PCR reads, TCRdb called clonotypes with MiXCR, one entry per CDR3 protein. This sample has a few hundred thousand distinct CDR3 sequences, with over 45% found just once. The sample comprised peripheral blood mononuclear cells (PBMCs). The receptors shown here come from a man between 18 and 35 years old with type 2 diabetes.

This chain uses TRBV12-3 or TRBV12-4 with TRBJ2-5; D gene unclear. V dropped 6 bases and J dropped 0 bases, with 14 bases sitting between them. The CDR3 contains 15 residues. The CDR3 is CASSPETTYQETQYF. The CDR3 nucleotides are TGTGCCAGCAGCCCTGAAACTACGTACCAAGAGACCCAGTACTTC.

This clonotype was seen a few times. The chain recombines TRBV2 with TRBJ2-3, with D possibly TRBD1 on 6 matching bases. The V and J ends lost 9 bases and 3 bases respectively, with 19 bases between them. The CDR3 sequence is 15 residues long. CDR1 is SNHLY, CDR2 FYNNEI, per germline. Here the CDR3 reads CARRNLQGETDTQYF. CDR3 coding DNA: TGTGCCAGACGAAACTTACAGGGTGAGACAGATACGCAGTATTTT.

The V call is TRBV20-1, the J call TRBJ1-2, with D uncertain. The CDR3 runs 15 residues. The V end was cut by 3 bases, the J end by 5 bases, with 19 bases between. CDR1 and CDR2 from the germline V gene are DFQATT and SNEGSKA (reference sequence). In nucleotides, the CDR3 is TGCAGTGCTAGCCCTACTGGGCGAGGGCAGTATGGCTACACCTTC. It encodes CSASPTGRGQYGYTF.

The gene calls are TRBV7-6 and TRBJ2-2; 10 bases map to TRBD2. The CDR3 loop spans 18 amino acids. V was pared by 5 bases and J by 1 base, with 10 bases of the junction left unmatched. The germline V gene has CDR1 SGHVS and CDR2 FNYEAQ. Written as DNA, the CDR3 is TGTGCCAGCAGCCCCGGTAGCGGGAGGCCCGAGAACACCGGGGAGCTGTTTTTT. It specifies CASSPGSGRPENTGELFF. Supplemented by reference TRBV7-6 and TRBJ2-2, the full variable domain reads GAGVSQSPRYKVTKRGQDVALRCDPISGHVSLYWYRQALGQGPEFLTYFNYEAQQDKSGLPNDRFSAERPEGSISTLTIQRTEQRDSAMYRCASSPGSGRPENTGELFFGEGSRLTVL.

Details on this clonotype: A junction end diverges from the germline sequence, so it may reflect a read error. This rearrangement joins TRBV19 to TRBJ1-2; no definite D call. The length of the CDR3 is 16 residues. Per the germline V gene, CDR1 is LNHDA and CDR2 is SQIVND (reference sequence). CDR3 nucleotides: TGTGTCAGTAGCTTCCTCGGCCCGGGGATTAACTATGGCTACACCTTC. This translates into CVSSFLGPGINYGYTF.

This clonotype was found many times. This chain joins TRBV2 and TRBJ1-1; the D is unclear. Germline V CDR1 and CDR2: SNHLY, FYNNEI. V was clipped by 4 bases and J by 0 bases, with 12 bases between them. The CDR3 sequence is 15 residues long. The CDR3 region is CASSVGPGMNTEAFF. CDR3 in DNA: TGTGCCAGCAGTGTAGGGCCGGGGATGAACACTGAAGCTTTCTTT. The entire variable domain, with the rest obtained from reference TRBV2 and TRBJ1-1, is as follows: EPEVTQTPSHQVTQMGQEVILRCVPISNHLYFYWYRQILGQKVEFLVSFYNNEISEKSEIFDDQFSVERPDGSNFTLKIRSTKLEDSAMYFCASSVGPGMNTEAFFGQGTRLTVV.

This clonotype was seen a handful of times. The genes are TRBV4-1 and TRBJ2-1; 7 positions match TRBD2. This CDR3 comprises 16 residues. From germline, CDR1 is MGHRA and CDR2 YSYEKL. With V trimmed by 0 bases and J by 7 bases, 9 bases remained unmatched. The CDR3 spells CASSQDPGGVMNEQFF. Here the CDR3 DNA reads TGCGCCAGCAGCCAAGATCCGGGAGGAGTAATGAATGAGCAGTTCTTC.

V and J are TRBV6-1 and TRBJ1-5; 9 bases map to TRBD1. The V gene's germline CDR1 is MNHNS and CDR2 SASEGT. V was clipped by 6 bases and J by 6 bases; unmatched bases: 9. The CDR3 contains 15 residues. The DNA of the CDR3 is TGTGCCAGCAGAGCCAACAGGGGGCGTTTTCAGCCCCAGCATTTT. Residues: CASRANRGRFQPQHF.

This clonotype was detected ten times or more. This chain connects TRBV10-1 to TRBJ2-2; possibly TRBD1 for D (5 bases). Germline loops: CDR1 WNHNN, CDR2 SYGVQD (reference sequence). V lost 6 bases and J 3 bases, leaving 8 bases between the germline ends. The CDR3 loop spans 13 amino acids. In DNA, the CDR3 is TGCGCCAGCAGCAGACAGTACACCGGGGAGCTGTTTTTT. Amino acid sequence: CASSRQYTGELFF.

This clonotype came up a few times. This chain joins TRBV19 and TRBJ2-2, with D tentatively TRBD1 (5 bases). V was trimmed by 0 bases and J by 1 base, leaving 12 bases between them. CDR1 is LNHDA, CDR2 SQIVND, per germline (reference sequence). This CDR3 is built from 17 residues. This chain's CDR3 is CASSIEAGKGNTGELFF. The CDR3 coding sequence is TGTGCCAGTAGTATAGAAGCAGGGAAAGGGAACACCGGGGAGCTGTTTTTT.

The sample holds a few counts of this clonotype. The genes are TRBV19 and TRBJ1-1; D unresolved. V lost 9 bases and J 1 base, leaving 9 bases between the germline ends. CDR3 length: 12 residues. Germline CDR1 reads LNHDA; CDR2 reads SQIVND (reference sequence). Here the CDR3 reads CASLVGNTEAFF. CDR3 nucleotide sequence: TGTGCCAGCCTGGTAGGGAACACTGAAGCTTTCTTT.

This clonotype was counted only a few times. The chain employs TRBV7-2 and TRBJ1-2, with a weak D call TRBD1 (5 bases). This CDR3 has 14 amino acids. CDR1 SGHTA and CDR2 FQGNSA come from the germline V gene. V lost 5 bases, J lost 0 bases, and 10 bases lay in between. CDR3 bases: TGTGCCAGCAGCCAAGACAGAGCTAACTATGGCTACACCTTC. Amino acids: CASSQDRANYGYTF.

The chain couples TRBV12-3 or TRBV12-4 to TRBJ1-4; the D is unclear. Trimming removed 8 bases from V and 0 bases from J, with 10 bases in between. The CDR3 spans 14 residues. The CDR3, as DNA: TGTGCCAGCTCGCCACCGGCAACTAATGAAAAACTGTTTTTT. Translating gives CASSPPATNEKLFF.

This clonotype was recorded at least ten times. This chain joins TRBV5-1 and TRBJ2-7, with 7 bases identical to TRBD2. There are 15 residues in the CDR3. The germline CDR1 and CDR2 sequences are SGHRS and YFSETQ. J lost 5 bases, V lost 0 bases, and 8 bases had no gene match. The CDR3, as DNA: TGCGCCAGCAGCTTGGGGGGAGGGAGAATAGACGAGCAGTACTTC. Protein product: CASSLGGGRIDEQYF.

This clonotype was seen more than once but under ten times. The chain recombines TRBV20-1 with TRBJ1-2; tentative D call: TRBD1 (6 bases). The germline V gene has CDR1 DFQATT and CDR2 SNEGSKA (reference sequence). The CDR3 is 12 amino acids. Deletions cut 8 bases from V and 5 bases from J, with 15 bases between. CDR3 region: CSSPDSTYGYTF. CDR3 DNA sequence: TGCAGTTCACCGGACAGTACTTATGGCTACACCTTC.

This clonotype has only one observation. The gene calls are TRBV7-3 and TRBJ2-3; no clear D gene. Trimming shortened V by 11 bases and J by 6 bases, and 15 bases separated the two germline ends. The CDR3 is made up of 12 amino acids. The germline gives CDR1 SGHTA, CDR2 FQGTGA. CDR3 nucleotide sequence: TGTGCCTGGAGTCCGCAAATGGATACGCAGTATTTT. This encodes CAWSPQMDTQYF.

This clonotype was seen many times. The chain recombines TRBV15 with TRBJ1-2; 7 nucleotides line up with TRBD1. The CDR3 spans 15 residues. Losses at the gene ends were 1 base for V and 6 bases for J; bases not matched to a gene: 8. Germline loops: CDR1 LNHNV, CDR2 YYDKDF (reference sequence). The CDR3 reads CATSRGVQGWDGYTF. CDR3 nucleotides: TGTGCCACCAGCAGAGGGGTACAGGGGTGGGATGGCTACACCTTC.

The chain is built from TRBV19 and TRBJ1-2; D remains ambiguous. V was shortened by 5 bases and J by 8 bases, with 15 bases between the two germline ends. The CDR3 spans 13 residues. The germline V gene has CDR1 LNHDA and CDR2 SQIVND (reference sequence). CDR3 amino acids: CASSVNQAPGYTF. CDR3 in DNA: TGTGCCAGTAGTGTAAATCAGGCTCCCGGCTACACCTTC.

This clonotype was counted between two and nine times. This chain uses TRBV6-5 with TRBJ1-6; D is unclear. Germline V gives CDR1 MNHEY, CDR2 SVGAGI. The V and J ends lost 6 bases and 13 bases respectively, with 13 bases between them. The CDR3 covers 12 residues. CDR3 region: CASSTRPSPLHF. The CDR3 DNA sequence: TGTGCCAGCAGCACTCGTCCTTCGCCCCTCCACTTT.

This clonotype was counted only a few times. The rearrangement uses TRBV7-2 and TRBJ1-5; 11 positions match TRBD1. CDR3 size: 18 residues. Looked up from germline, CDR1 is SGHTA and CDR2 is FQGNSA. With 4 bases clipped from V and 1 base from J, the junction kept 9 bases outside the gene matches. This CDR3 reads CASSSGTGGTISNQPQHF. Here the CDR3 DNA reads TGTGCCAGCAGCTCCGGGACAGGGGGTACTATAAGCAATCAGCCCCAGCATTTT.

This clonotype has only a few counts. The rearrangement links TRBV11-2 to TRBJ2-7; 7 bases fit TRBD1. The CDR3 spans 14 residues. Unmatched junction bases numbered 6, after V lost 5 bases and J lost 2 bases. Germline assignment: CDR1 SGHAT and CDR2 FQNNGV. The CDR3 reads CASSHSGTAYEQYF. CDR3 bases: TGTGCCAGCAGCCATTCCGGGACAGCCTACGAGCAGTACTTC.

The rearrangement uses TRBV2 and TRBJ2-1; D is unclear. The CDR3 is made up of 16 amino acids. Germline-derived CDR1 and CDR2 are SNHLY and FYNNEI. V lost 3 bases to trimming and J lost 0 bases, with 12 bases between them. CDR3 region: CASSDLAVSSYNEQFF. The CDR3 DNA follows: TGTGCCAGCAGTGATTTGGCGGTGAGCTCCTACAATGAGCAGTTCTTC. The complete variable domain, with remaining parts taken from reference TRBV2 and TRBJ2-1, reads EPEVTQTPSHQVTQMGQEVILRCVPISNHLYFYWYRQILGQKVEFLVSFYNNEISEKSEIFDDQFSVERPDGSNFTLKIRSTKLEDSAMYFCASSDLAVSSYNEQFFGPGTRLTVL.

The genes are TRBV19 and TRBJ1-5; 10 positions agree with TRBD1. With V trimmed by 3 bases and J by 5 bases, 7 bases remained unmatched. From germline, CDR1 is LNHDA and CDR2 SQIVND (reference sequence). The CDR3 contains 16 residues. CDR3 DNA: TGTGCCAGTAGTATTATCCGGGACAGGGGTGATCAGCCCCAGCATTTT. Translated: CASSIIRDRGDQPQHF.